The next 27 T cell receptor beta chains were all read from a single sample in a study of cytomegalovirus exposure and HLA in healthy donors. It was with 60 Vbeta and 13 Jbeta primers that the PCR ran. TCRdb's table, derived via immunoSEQ multiplex PCR, lists solely in-frame clones and lacks some. The sample records some 130,000 clones, 74% being singletons. The specimen sequenced was PBMCs. Receptors originate from a woman in her forties or fifties in good health and CMV-seropositive.

About this clone: The junction differs from germline at one of its ends, possibly a read error. J is TRBJ2-7 and V is TRBV5-5; D perhaps matches TRBD2 (6 bases). Germline CDR1 SGHKS, CDR2 YYEKEE (reference sequence). The CDR3 length is 14 residues. The CDR3 region has the DNA TGTGCCAGCAACCGGGGAGGACCCTCCCACGAGCAGTACTTC. Translation: CASNRGGPSHEQYF. The full variable domain, its missing parts supplied by reference TRBV5-5 and TRBJ2-7, is DAGVTQSPTHLIKTRGQQVTLRCSPISGHKSVSWYQQVLGQGPQFIFQYYEKEERGRGNFPDRFSARQFPNYSSELNVNALLLGDSALYLCASNRGGPSHEQYFGPGTRLTVT.

This clone has more than one count but fewer than ten. The CDR3 DNA reads TGCGCCAGCAGTGAGTCTCACAGGGGCGAGCAGTACTTC. This encodes CASSESHRGEQYF. This chain connects TRBV10-1 to TRBJ2-7; 7 bases are a match to TRBD1. CDR1 WNHNN and CDR2 SYGVQD come from the germline V gene (reference sequence). V lost 0 bases to trimming and J lost 6 bases; unmatched junction nucleotides: 2. The CDR3 consists of 13 residues.

The chain has TRBV7-2 and TRBJ1-3; TRBD1 might be the D (5 bases). This CDR3 contains 16 residues. V lost 1 base and J lost 0, with 10 bases in between. Germline CDR1 is SGHTA and CDR2 is FQGNSA. The CDR3 DNA sequence: TGTGCCAGCAGCTTAGAGGGCAGGGCCTCTGGAAACACCATATATTTT. Protein: CASSLEGRASGNTIYF.

This chain links TRBV6-1 with TRBJ1-2; 10 bases match TRBD1. The germline V gene has CDR1 MNHNS and CDR2 SASEGT. The CDR3 covers 12 residues. Losses at the gene ends were 10 bases for V and 6 bases for J; bases not matched to a gene: 5. The CDR3 sequence: CATLTGGDGYTF. CDR3 in DNA: TGTGCCACCCTGACAGGGGGCGATGGCTACACCTTC.

The chain carries TRBV9 and TRBJ1-1; D might be TRBD1 (5 bases). CDR1 and CDR2 from the germline V gene are SGDLS and YYNGEE. The CDR3 contains 15 residues. The V gene lost 3 bases and the J gene lost 7 bases, with 19 bases spanning the gap. The CDR3 DNA sequence: TGTGCCAGCAGCGAGCGGGCGGGGCTCGGTAGTGAAGCTTTCTTT. It yields the protein CASSERAGLGSEAFF.

V and J are TRBV7-2 and TRBJ2-3; 10 nucleotides agree with TRBD2. This CDR3 has 15 amino acids. The J segment lost 4 bases and the V segment lost 1 base, leaving 2 bases of the junction unmatched. Germline loops: CDR1 SGHTA, CDR2 FQGNSA. CDR3 loop: CASSLVAGGSDTQYF. The CDR3, as DNA: TGTGCCAGCAGCTTAGTAGCGGGGGGTTCAGATACGCAGTATTTT.

Remarks on this clone: A much larger clone differs from this one at a single base, so this may be a read error. This chain joins TRBV7-8 and TRBJ2-5; a weak D match, TRBD1 (7 bases). The J call is doubtful: the DNA matches TRBJ2-7 better. Per the germline V gene, CDR1 is SGHVS and CDR2 is FQNEAQ. The CDR3 spans 16 residues. The CDR3 region is CACSSSQGGSVYEQYF. The CDR3 nucleotides are TGTGCCTGCAGCTCTTCGCAGGGGGGCTCTGTCTACGAGCAGTACTTC.

The chain is built from TRBV7-2 and TRBJ2-5; the match to TRBD2 covers 10 bases. Germline CDR1 SGHTA, CDR2 FQGNSA. V lost 9 bases, J lost 4 bases, and 8 bases stayed unmatched. CDR3 length: 14 residues. The DNA for the CDR3 is TGTGCCAGTAGTAGCGGGGGGCTTGGAGAGACCCAGTACTTC. This codes for CASSSGGLGETQYF.

The V call is TRBV29-1, the J call TRBJ1-2, with D possibly matching TRBD1 (5 bases). The CDR3 contains 13 residues. Germline lookup yields CDR1 SQVTM and CDR2 ANQGSEA. The V and J ends lost 7 bases and 4 bases respectively, with 16 bases between them. The CDR3: CSAGTRDFYGYTF. CDR3 DNA sequence: TGCAGCGCCGGGACCCGGGACTTCTATGGCTACACCTTC.

The chain employs TRBV7-6 and TRBJ2-3; 12 bases fit TRBD2. Unmatched junction bases numbered 6, after V lost 2 bases and J lost 0 bases. The germline V gene has CDR1 SGHVS and CDR2 FNYEAQ. This CDR3 region has 18 residues. The CDR3 is CASSLILAGGTSTDTQYF. In nucleotides, the CDR3 is TGTGCCAGCAGCTTAATACTAGCGGGAGGAACTAGCACAGATACGCAGTATTTT.

The V gene is TRBV15, the J gene TRBJ2-5; 7 bases align to TRBD1. V dropped 3 bases and J dropped 3; count of bases not matched to a gene: 10. From germline, CDR1 is LNHNV and CDR2 YYDKDF (reference sequence). CDR3 length equals 16 residues. CDR3 region: CATSRAPRQGEETQYF. DNA of the CDR3: TGTGCCACCAGCAGGGCCCCACGACAGGGTGAAGAGACCCAGTACTTC.

The V gene is TRBV7-8, the J gene TRBJ2-5; TRBD2 agrees at 8 bases. The CDR3 runs 14 residues. V trimming: 5 bases; J trimming: 2 bases; junction bases outside the gene matches: 4. Per the germline V gene, CDR1 is SGHVS and CDR2 is FQNEAQ. The CDR3 bases are TGTGCCAGCAGCCCCCGGGAGGGGCAAGAGACCCAGTACTTC. Amino acids: CASSPREGQETQYF. Full variable domain (missing parts from reference TRBV7-8 and TRBJ2-5): GAGVSQSPRYKVAKRGQDVALRCDPISGHVSLFWYQQALGQGPEFLTYFQNEAQLDKSGLPSDRFFAERPEGSVSTLKIQRTQQEDSAVYLCASSPREGQETQYFGPGTRLLVL.

V gene TRBV5-1 combines with J gene TRBJ2-3, with TRBD2 matching 7 bases. CDR3 length: 16 residues. In germline, CDR1 is SGHRS, CDR2 YFSETQ. With V trimmed by 7 bases and J by 2 bases, 13 bases remained unmatched. This CDR3 is CASALPTSSSTDTQYF. The CDR3 DNA reads as TGCGCCAGCGCCTTACCGACTAGCTCCTCCACAGATACGCAGTATTTT.

The rearrangement uses TRBV21-1 and TRBJ2-4; TRBD2, the table's D call, was not compared with the DNA. TRBV21-1 is recorded as a pseudogene. CDR3 length equals 15 residues. The CDR3: CASSKIATGGEIKYF. CDR3 DNA: TGTGCCAGCAGCAAAATCGCGACGGGGGGGGAGATCAAGTACTTC.

The chain links TRBV7-7 to TRBJ2-7, with 8 bases fitting TRBD1. Unmatched junction bases numbered 8, after V lost 3 bases and J lost 4 bases. CDR1 SSHAT and CDR2 FNYEAQ come from the germline V gene (reference sequence). The CDR3 totals 15 residues. CDR3 DNA sequence: TGTGCCAGCAGCTTCGGGACAGGATCGTCGTACGAGCAGTACTTC. Translating gives CASSFGTGSSYEQYF.

Only a few counts were recorded for this clone. The V gene is TRBV5-6, the J gene TRBJ2-3, with 10 bases identical to TRBD2. This CDR3 is 16 amino acids long. CDR1 is SGHDT and CDR2 is YYEEEE in the germline V gene. Germline trimming cut 0 bases from V and 0 bases from J; bases unmatched to any gene: 1. DNA of the CDR3: TGTGCCAGCAGCTTGGCACTAGCGGGGAGCACAGATACGCAGTATTTT. Translation gives CASSLALAGSTDTQYF.

This clone appeared a few times. The chain combines TRBV27 with TRBJ2-7; possibly TRBD1 for D (6 bases). V was pared by 4 bases and J by 0 bases, with 13 bases between. CDR1 is MNHEY, CDR2 SMNVEV, per germline (reference sequence). The CDR3 runs 15 residues. Here the CDR3 DNA reads TGTGCCAGCAGTTCGACAGGTTTATCCTCCTACGAGCAGTACTTC. Its translation is CASSSTGLSSYEQYF.

The chain has TRBV11-3 and TRBJ1-6, with 8 nucleotides matching TRBD1. Germline values: CDR1 SGHNT, CDR2 YENEEA. The CDR3 is 16 residues long. Germline trimming cut 5 bases from V and 10 bases from J; bases unmatched to any gene: 13. The CDR3 here is CASSHGSVTGVSPLHF. DNA of the CDR3: TGTGCCAGCAGCCACGGTAGCGTGACAGGGGTGTCACCCCTCCACTTT.

This chain joins TRBV20-1 and TRBJ2-7, with D unresolved. The CDR3 runs to 11 residues. V was pared by 3 bases and J by 6 bases, with 9 bases between. The V gene's germline CDR1 is DFQATT and CDR2 SNEGSKA (reference sequence). This chain's CDR3 is CSARSGLEQYF. Here the CDR3 DNA reads TGCAGTGCTAGGTCCGGTCTCGAGCAGTACTTC.

The rearrangement uses TRBV11-3 and TRBJ2-7; maybe TRBD2 (6 bases). The CDR3 sequence is 15 residues long. V gave up 5 bases and J gave up 3 bases, with 17 bases separating them. Germline CDR1 SGHNT, CDR2 YENEEA. The CDR3 sequence is CASSISRGLGYEQYF. The DNA of the CDR3 is TGTGCCAGCAGCATCTCCCGGGGACTCGGCTACGAGCAGTACTTC. The whole variable domain, filled in from reference TRBV11-3 and TRBJ2-7, reads EAGVVQSPRYKIIEKKQPVAFWCNPISGHNTLYWYLQNLGQGPELLIRYENEEAVDDSQLPKDRFSAERLKGVDSTLKIQPAELGDSAVYLCASSISRGLGYEQYFGPGTRLTVT.

The genes are TRBV14 and TRBJ2-7, with D possibly TRBD1 on 5 matching bases. CDR3 length: 11 amino acids. The germline V and J ends were trimmed by 5 bases and 3 bases, with 5 bases remaining between them. Germline CDR1 reads SGHDN; CDR2 reads FVKESK. The CDR3 sequence is CASSDSYEQYF. DNA for the CDR3: TGTGCCAGCAGCGACAGCTACGAGCAGTACTTC.

This clone appeared a few times. The chain employs TRBV2 and TRBJ1-1; 7 nucleotides line up with TRBD1. The CDR3 is 13 residues long. The V gene end was trimmed by 2 bases and the J gene end by 7 bases; junction bases not matched to a gene: 4. Germline CDR1 and CDR2: SNHLY and FYNNEI. DNA of the CDR3: TGTGCCAGCAGTGAACTAGGGACAGATGAAGCTTTCTTT. Translation: CASSELGTDEAFF. The whole variable domain, filled in from reference TRBV2 and TRBJ1-1, reads EPEVTQTPSHQVTQMGQEVILRCVPISNHLYFYWYRQILGQKVEFLVSFYNNEISEKSEIFDDQFSVERPDGSNFTLKIRSTKLEDSAMYFCASSELGTDEAFFGQGTRLTVV.

J is TRBJ2-3 and V is TRBV19; the D gene is possibly TRBD1 (6 bases). Trimming took off 3 bases at V and 6 bases at J, with 16 bases between the two ends. Germline V gene data show CDR1 as LNHDA and CDR2 as SQIVND (reference sequence). The CDR3 has 15 amino acids. The CDR3 DNA reads TGTGCCAGTAGTATTCTAGGCAGGGGTGGGGATACGCAGTATTTT. Residues: CASSILGRGGDTQYF.

In this sample, this clone turned up once. At one boundary the junction diverges from the germline segment, which might be a read error. The chain links TRBV4-2 to TRBJ2-5; 13 bases align to TRBD2. From germline, CDR1 is LGHNA and CDR2 YNFKEQ. CDR3 size: 17 residues. The CDR3 DNA reads TGTGCCAGCCGCCAAGATCTACTAGCGGGGGGGCGGGAGACCCAGTACTTC. It encodes CASRQDLLAGGRETQYF.

About this clone: This same CDR3 is encoded by further DNA sequences in the sample. The CDR3, as DNA: TGTGCCAGCAGCTTATCTTCTTACGAGCAGTACTTC. Amino acid sequence: CASSLSSYEQYF. This sequence joins TRBV7-2 and TRBJ2-7, with D unresolved. V was clipped by 2 bases and J by 4 bases, with 6 bases between them. CDR1 SGHTA and CDR2 FQGNSA come from the germline V gene. The CDR3 covers 12 residues.

The chain employs TRBV5-1 and TRBJ2-1; D is perhaps TRBD2 (5 bases). Per germline, CDR1 SGHRS and CDR2 YFSETQ. The CDR3 loop spans 14 amino acids. Trimming removed 3 bases from V and 6 bases from J, with 13 bases in between. The CDR3 DNA reads as TGCGCCAGCAGCTCGGCGGGCCTCCGCAATGAGCAGTTCTTC. Its protein is CASSSAGLRNEQFF.

The V gene is TRBV5-1, the J gene TRBJ2-2; maybe TRBD2 (5 bases). The CDR3 covers 15 residues. Germline CDR1 reads SGHRS; CDR2 reads YFSETQ. Trimming pared 6 bases from V and 7 bases from J, leaving 19 bases between. The CDR3 DNA sequence: TGCGCCAGCATTATTAACGGGATTCTTGGCGGGGAGCTGTTTTTT. Amino acid sequence: CASIINGILGGELFF.